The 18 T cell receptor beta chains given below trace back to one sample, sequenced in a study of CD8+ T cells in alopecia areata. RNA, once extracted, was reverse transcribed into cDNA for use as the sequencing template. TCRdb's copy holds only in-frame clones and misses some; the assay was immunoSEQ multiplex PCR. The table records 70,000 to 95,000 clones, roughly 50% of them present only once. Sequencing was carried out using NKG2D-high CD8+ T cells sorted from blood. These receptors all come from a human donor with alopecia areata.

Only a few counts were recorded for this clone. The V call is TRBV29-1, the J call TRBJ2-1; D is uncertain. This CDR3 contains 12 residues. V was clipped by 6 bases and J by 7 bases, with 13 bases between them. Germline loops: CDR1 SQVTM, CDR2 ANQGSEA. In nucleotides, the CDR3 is TGCAGCGTCATGACTGAGAGGAATGAGCAGTTCTTC. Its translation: CSVMTERNEQFF.

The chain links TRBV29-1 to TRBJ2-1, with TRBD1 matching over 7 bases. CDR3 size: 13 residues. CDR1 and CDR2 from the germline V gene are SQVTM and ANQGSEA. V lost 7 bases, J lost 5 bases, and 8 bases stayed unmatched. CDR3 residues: CSARGSENNEQFF. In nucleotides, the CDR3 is TGCAGCGCCAGGGGGTCGGAGAACAATGAGCAGTTCTTC.

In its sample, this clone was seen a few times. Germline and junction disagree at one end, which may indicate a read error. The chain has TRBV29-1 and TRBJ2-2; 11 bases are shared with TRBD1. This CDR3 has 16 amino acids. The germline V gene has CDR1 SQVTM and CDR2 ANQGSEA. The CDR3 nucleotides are TGCAGCGTAGAAGCTTCGGACAGGGGGCTCACCGGGGAGCTGTTTTTT. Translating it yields CSVEASDRGLTGELFF.

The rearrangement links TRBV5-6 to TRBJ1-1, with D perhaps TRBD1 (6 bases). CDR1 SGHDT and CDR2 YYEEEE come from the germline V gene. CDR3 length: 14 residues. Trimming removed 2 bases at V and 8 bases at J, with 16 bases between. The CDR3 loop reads CASSLGPGTSEAFF. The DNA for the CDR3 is TGTGCCAGCAGCTTAGGACCGGGGACATCCGAAGCTTTCTTT. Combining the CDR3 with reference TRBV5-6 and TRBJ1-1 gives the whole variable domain DAGVTQSPTHLIKTRGQQVTLRCSPKSGHDTVSWYQQALGQGPQFIFQYYEEEERQRGNFPDRFSGHQFPNYSSELNVNALLLGDSALYLCASSLGPGTSEAFFGQGTRLTVV.

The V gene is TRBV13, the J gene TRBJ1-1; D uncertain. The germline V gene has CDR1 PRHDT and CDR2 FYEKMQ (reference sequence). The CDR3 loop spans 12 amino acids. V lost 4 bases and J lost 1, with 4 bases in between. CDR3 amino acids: CASSSENTEAFF. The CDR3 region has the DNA TGTGCCAGCAGCTCAGAGAACACTGAAGCTTTCTTT.

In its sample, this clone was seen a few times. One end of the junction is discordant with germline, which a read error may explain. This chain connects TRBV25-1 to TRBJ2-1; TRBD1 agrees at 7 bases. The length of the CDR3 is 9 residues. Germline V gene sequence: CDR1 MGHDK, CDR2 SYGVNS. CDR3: CAAGTVPIF. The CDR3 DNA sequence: TGTGCCGCAGGGACAGTCCCTATCTTC.

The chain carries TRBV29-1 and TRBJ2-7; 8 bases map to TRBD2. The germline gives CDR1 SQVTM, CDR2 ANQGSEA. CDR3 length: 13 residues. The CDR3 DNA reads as TGCCAGACCGGGGCTAGCGGGTCCTACGAGCAGTACTTC. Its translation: CQTGASGSYEQYF.

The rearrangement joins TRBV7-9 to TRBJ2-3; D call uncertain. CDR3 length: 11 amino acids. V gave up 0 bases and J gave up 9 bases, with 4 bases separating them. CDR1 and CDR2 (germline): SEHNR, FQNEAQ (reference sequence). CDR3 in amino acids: CASSLALTQYF. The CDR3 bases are TGTGCCAGCAGCTTAGCGTTGACGCAGTATTTT.

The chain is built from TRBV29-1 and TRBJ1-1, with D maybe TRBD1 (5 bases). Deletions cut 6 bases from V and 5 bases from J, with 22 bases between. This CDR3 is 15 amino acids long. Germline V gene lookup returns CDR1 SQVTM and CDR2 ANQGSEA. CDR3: CSVPVWKGRSTEAFF. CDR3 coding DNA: TGCAGCGTACCGGTGTGGAAGGGGCGTAGTACTGAAGCTTTCTTT.

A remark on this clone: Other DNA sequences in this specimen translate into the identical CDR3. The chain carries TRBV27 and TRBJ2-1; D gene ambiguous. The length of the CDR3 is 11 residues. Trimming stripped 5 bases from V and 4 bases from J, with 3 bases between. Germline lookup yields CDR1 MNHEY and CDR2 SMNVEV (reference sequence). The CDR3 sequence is CASSTYNEQFF. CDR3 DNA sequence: TGTGCCAGCAGTACTTACAATGAGCAGTTCTTC.

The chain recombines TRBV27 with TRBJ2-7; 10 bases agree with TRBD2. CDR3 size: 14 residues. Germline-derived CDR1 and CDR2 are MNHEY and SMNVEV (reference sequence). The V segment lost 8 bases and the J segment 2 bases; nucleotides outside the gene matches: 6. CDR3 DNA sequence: TGTGCCAGCTCGCTAGCGGGGGACACCTACGAGCAGTACTTC. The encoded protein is CASSLAGDTYEQYF.

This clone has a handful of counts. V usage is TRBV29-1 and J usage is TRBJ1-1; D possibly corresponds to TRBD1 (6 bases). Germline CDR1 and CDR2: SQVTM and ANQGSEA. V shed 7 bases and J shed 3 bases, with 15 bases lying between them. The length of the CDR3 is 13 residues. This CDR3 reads CSGNREMDTEAFF. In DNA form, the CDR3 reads TGCAGCGGGAACAGGGAGATGGACACTGAAGCTTTCTTT.

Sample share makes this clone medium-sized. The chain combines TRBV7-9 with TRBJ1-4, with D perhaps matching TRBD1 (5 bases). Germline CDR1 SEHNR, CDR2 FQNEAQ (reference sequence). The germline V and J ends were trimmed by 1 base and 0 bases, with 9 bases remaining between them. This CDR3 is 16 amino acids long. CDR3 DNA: TGTGCCAGCAGCTTAGTTACAGGAACAACTAATGAAAAACTGTTTTTT. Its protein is CASSLVTGTTNEKLFF.

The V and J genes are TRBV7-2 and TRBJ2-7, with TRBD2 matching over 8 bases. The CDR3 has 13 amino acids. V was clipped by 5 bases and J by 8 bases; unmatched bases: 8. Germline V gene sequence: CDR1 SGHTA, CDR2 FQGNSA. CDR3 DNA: TGTGCCAGCAGCCCTCCCGGACTAGCTCAGCAGTACTTC. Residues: CASSPPGLAQQYF.

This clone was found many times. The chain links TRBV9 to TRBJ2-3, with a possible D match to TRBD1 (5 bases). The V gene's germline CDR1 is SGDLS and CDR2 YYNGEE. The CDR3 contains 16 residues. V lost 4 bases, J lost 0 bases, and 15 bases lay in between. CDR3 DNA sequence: TGTGCCAGCAGCCTCGACAGACTTACTAGCACAGATACGCAGTATTTT. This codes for CASSLDRLTSTDTQYF.

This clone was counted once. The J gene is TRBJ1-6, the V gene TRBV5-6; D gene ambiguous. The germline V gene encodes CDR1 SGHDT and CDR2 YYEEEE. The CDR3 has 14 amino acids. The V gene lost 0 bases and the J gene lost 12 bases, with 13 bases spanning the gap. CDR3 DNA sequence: TGTGCCAGCAGCTTGGATGACTTGGCGGAACCCCTCCACTTT. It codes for CASSLDDLAEPLHF.

CDR3 bases: TGCAGCGTTGGGGACGGGAATCAGCCCCAGCATTTT. This sequence encodes CSVGDGNQPQHF. The gene calls are TRBV29-1 and TRBJ1-5, with D possibly TRBD1 on 5 matching bases. V lost 4 bases and J lost 4, with 8 bases in between. The CDR3 spans 12 residues. In germline, CDR1 is SQVTM, CDR2 ANQGSEA.

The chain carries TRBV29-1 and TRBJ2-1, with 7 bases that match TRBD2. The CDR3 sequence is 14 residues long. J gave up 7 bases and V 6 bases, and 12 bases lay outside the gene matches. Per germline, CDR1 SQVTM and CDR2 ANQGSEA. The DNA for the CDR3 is TGCAGCGTGCCGGGAGGCCTATTGGGGAATGAGCAGTTCTTC. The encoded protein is CSVPGGLLGNEQFF.